This record looks at one T cell receptor (beta chain) sequence and its context. The antigen remains undetermined. The entry originates in a study of beta chain features in type 1 diabetes. Study context: The patient and healthy donor groups were comparable for age, gender and cell yields.

Germline V CDR1 and CDR2: SEHNR, FQNEAQ (reference sequence). Between the trimmed V and J ends, which lost 5 bases and 7 bases, there was a span of 12 bases. This CDR3 region has 12 residues. Findings of the study overall: PCR might preferentially amplify shorter templates, equally in patients and controls. Insertions at VDJ junctions were less frequent in type 1 diabetes patients. These patients also deleted more nucleotides at the same junctions.

The isolated RNA, all of it, was reverse transcribed, so expressed TCRB transcripts were what got sequenced. Average reads for naive, central memory and regulatory T cell samples were several million. The method was immunoSEQ multiplex PCR; TCRdb's version includes in-frame clones alone and lacks a portion of them. Of 810,000 or so clones listed, 15% to 20% are singletons. The chain carries TRBV7-9 and TRBJ2-7; D gene uncertain. This TCR was sampled from a woman aged 18-29 years in good health. The specimen sequenced was naive CD4+ T cells from blood. CDR3 residues: CASSKNLEEQYF. CDR3 bases: TGTGCCAGCAGCAAAAATTTGGAGGAGCAGTACTTC.